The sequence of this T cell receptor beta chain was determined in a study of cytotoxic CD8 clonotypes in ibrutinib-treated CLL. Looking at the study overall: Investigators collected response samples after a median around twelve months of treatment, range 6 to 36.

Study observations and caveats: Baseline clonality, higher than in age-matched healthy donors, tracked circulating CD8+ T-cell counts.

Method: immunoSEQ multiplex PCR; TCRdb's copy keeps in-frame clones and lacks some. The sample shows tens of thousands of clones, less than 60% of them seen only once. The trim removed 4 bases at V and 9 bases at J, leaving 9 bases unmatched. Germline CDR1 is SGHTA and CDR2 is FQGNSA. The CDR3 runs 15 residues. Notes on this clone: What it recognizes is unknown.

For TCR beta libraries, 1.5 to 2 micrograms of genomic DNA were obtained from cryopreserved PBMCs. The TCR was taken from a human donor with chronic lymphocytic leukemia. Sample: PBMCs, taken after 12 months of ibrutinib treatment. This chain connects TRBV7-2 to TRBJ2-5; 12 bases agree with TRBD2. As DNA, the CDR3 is TGTGCCAGCAGCTCCCTAGCGGGAGGGGGGGAGCCCCAGTACTTC. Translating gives CASSSLAGGGEPQYF.